Presented here are 32 T cell receptor beta chains from one specimen sequenced in a study of shared clonotypes between healthy human individuals. Libraries were prepared by immunoSEQ multiplex PCR; TCRdb keeps only in-frame clonotypes and omits some of them. The table shows 1.6 million or so clones, with 98% to 99% occurring only once. The sequencing input was naive CD4+ T cells sorted from blood. As for subset: CD45RA+ positively selected. The receptors derive from a young man in good health.

The genes are TRBV9 and TRBJ2-2; 10 bases align to TRBD2. The V segment lost 4 bases and the J segment 1 base; nucleotides outside the gene matches: 10. The CDR3 contains 18 residues. CDR1 is SGDLS, CDR2 YYNGEE, per germline. Here the CDR3 reads CASSPHKGLARNTGELFF. The CDR3 DNA is TGTGCCAGCAGCCCCCACAAGGGACTAGCGAGGAACACCGGGGAGCTGTTTTTT. Looking up the rest from reference TRBV9 and TRBJ2-2 gives the full variable domain: DSGVTQTPKHLITATGQRVTLRCSPRSGDLSVYWYQQSLDQGLQFLIQYYNGEERAKGNILERFSAQQFPDLHSELNLSSLELGDSALYFCASSPHKGLARNTGELFFGEGSRLTVL.

Comment on this clone: The same CDR3 arises from other DNA sequences in this sample as well. The genes are TRBV6-1 and TRBJ1-2; D is unclear. Trimming shortened V by 3 bases and J by 4 bases, and 3 bases separated the two germline ends. Germline V gene data show CDR1 as MNHNS and CDR2 as SASEGT. CDR3 size: 11 residues. As DNA, the CDR3 is TGTGCCAGCAGTGACCGCTATGGCTACACCTTC. Protein product: CASSDRYGYTF.

The rearrangement joins TRBV18 to TRBJ2-2, with 12 positions matching TRBD2. Germline V gene sequence: CDR1 KGHSH, CDR2 LQKENI. V dropped 6 bases and J dropped 4; count of bases not matched to a gene: 15. CDR3 length equals 19 residues. CDR3 bases: TGTGCCAGCTCCGACCTTCTTCCTAGCGGGAGGGCCGGCACCGGGGAGCTGTTTTTT. As protein: CASSDLLPSGRAGTGELFF. Complete variable domain (other parts from reference TRBV18 and TRBJ2-2): NAGVMQNPRHLVRRRGQEARLRCSPMKGHSHVYWYRQLPEEGLKFMVYLQKENIIDESGMPKERFSAEFPKEGPSILRIQQVVRGDSAAYFCASSDLLPSGRAGTGELFFGEGSRLTVL.

The rearrangement joins TRBV14 to TRBJ2-6; D tentatively fits TRBD1 or TRBD2 (5 bases each). The CDR3 length is 20 residues. V shed 1 base and J shed 0 bases, with 19 bases lying between them. The V gene's germline CDR1 is SGHDN and CDR2 FVKESK. CDR3 coding DNA: TGTGCCAGCAGCCAAGCACGAGGGGCCTACCCTTACTCTGGGGCCAACGTCCTGACTTTC. Translating it yields CASSQARGAYPYSGANVLTF.

The chain is built from TRBV7-8 and TRBJ2-5; D call uncertain. CDR1 and CDR2 from the germline V gene are SGHVS and FQNEAQ. The CDR3 extends over 19 amino acids. V was trimmed by 6 bases and J by 5 bases, leaving 31 bases between them. The CDR3 reads CASSQTTRPGFRAMETQYF. CDR3 nucleotides: TGTGCCAGCAGTCAGACGACCCGGCCCGGGTTTCGTGCGATGGAGACCCAGTACTTC.

This clone was counted once. The chain joins TRBV9 to TRBJ2-3; 14 nucleotides line up with TRBD2. The germline V gene has CDR1 SGDLS and CDR2 YYNGEE. V dropped 4 bases and J dropped 2; count of bases not matched to a gene: 15. This CDR3 is 20 amino acids long. The CDR3 DNA follows: TGTGCCAGCAGCACCGGGACTAGCGGGAGAAGGGCGACACACACAGATACGCAGTATTTT. Translating it yields CASSTGTSGRRATHTDTQYF.

In nucleotides, the CDR3 is TGCGCCAGCAGCAAGGGACGGGACGCGGGTGGTGAAAAACTGTTTTTT. As protein: CASSKGRDAGGEKLFF. The chain combines TRBV5-1 with TRBJ1-4, with D possibly matching TRBD1 (5 bases). The V end lost 4 bases, the J end lost 7 bases, and 20 bases lay between the germline ends. This CDR3 contains 16 residues. Looked up from germline, CDR1 is SGHRS and CDR2 is YFSETQ. The variable domain in full, with the rest retrieved from reference TRBV5-1 and TRBJ1-4, is KAGVTQTPRYLIKTRGQQVTLSCSPISGHRSVSWYQQTPGQGLQFLFEYFSETQRNKGNFPGRFSGRQFSNSRSEMNVSTLELGDSALYLCASSKGRDAGGEKLFFGSGTQLSVL.

V usage is TRBV5-1 and J usage is TRBJ2-3; unclear D gene. Germline V gives CDR1 SGHRS, CDR2 YFSETQ. The CDR3 extends over 14 amino acids. The V end was cut by 7 bases, the J end by 0 bases, with 12 bases between. Here the CDR3 DNA reads TGCGCCAGCTTCGAGAGGAAAAGCACAGATACGCAGTATTTT. It translates to CASFERKSTDTQYF.

The chain combines TRBV7-9 with TRBJ2-6; D is undetermined. This CDR3 has 16 amino acids. From germline, CDR1 is SEHNR and CDR2 FQNEAQ (reference sequence). V lost 6 bases, J lost 0 bases, and 12 bases lay in between. The CDR3 DNA sequence: TGTGCCAGCAGTAAAATAGGGCTCTCTGGGGCCAACGTCCTGACTTTC. It yields the protein CASSKIGLSGANVLTF.

A remark on this clone: Other DNA sequences within the sample encode an identical CDR3. The chain couples TRBV4-3 to TRBJ1-2; D gene unclear. Germline V gene lookup returns CDR1 LGHNA and CDR2 YSLEER. CDR3 length: 13 residues. Trimming cost V 0 bases and J 4 bases, with 6 bases left between them. CDR3 loop: CASSQDRGYGYTF. The CDR3 DNA reads as TGCGCCAGCAGCCAAGATCGCGGCTATGGCTACACCTTC.

This sequence joins TRBV28 and TRBJ2-7; TRBD2 matches 7 bases. With V trimmed by 7 bases and J by 7 bases, 10 bases remained unmatched. The germline CDR1 and CDR2 sequences are MDHEN and SYDVKM. This CDR3 contains 13 residues. The CDR3 nucleotides read TGTGCCAGCACCGGCGGGAGCTTCCTTGAGCAGTACTTC. Encoded protein: CASTGGSFLEQYF.

The chain couples TRBV15 to TRBJ1-3, with D possibly matching TRBD1 (6 bases). The CDR3 totals 15 residues. Trimming removed 4 bases at V and 3 bases at J, with 13 bases between. Germline V gives CDR1 LNHNV, CDR2 YYDKDF (reference sequence). The CDR3 bases are TGTGCCACCAGCACCAACACAGGGTTTGGAAACACCATATATTTT. Translated: CATSTNTGFGNTIYF.

This chain joins TRBV5-6 and TRBJ2-7, with 7 bases matching TRBD2. CDR1 and CDR2 from the germline V gene are SGHDT and YYEEEE. The CDR3 runs 14 residues. The junction had 5 bases not matched to a gene; V was cut back by 2 bases and J by 3 bases. CDR3: CASSFSRGGYEQYF. In nucleotides, the CDR3 is TGTGCCAGCAGCTTTTCGCGCGGGGGCTACGAGCAGTACTTC.

The count of this clone is one. The chain recombines TRBV5-1 with TRBJ2-5, with 10 bases that match TRBD1. The length of the CDR3 is 16 residues. Germline assignment: CDR1 SGHRS and CDR2 YFSETQ. V trimming: 0 bases; J trimming: 5 bases; junction bases outside the gene matches: 7. The CDR3 DNA reads TGCGCCAGCAGCTTGGCCCTTGGACAGGGGGGCGAGACCCAGTACTTC. It is translated as CASSLALGQGGETQYF.

This chain joins TRBV5-1 and TRBJ2-2; 9 bases map to TRBD2. CDR3 size: 15 residues. Germline CDR1 and CDR2: SGHRS and YFSETQ. J was trimmed by 4 bases and V by 0 bases; bases with no gene match: 1. CDR3 DNA sequence: TGCGCCAGCAGCTTGGCGACTAGCGGCACCGGGGAGCTGTTTTTT. The encoded protein is CASSLATSGTGELFF.

The chain has TRBV9 and TRBJ1-3, with no clear D. The germline gives CDR1 SGDLS, CDR2 YYNGEE. The V and J ends lost 0 bases and 0 bases respectively, with 4 bases between them. The CDR3 has 14 residues. DNA of the CDR3: TGTGCCAGCAGCGTAGGACTCTCTGGAAACACCATATATTTT. Its protein is CASSVGLSGNTIYF.

The chain has TRBV19 and TRBJ1-2; 8 bases agree with TRBD1. The length of the CDR3 is 13 residues. Germline CDR1 is LNHDA and CDR2 is SQIVND (reference sequence). The V gene end was trimmed by 3 bases and the J gene end by 6 bases; junction bases not matched to a gene: 3. The CDR3 sequence: CASSMGQEDGYTF. CDR3 DNA: TGTGCCAGTAGTATGGGACAGGAGGATGGCTACACCTTC.

The CDR3 spells CASSLIGTGVYEQYF. CDR3 in DNA: TGTGCCAGCAGTTTAATCGGGACAGGGGTGTACGAGCAGTACTTC. This chain uses TRBV28 with TRBJ2-7; 10 bases map to TRBD1. Per germline, CDR1 MDHEN and CDR2 SYDVKM. V lost 2 bases, J lost 4 bases, and 5 bases stayed unmatched. This CDR3 region has 15 residues.

The chain carries TRBV27 and TRBJ2-7; a weak D match, TRBD1 (6 bases). Germline assignment: CDR1 MNHEY and CDR2 SMNVEV (reference sequence). The CDR3 sequence is 15 residues long. V gave up 6 bases and J gave up 0 bases, with 15 bases separating them. The CDR3 here is CASSARGLISYEQYF. CDR3 in DNA: TGTGCCAGCAGCGCCAGGGGCCTCATCTCCTACGAGCAGTACTTC.

This clone was observed a handful of times. The rearrangement uses TRBV18 and TRBJ1-3; D gene uncertain. The CDR3 is 13 residues long. Germline V gene lookup returns CDR1 KGHSH and CDR2 LQKENI. V lost 3 bases to trimming and J lost 4 bases, with 7 bases between them. CDR3 loop: CASSPLQGNTIYF. In nucleotides, the CDR3 is TGTGCCAGCTCACCCCTACAGGGAAACACCATATATTTT.

On this clone: The same CDR3 also results from other DNA sequences found in this sample. The J gene is TRBJ2-1, the V gene TRBV29-1, with 7 nucleotides matching TRBD1. This CDR3 has 12 residues. Trimming took 3 bases from V and 7 from J; bases not matched to a gene: 3. The germline gives CDR1 SQVTM, CDR2 ANQGSEA. The CDR3 loop reads CSVEQGVNEQFF. CDR3 DNA sequence: TGCAGCGTTGAGCAGGGGGTAAATGAGCAGTTCTTC.

The chain has TRBV19 and TRBJ2-7; possibly TRBD2 for D (6 bases). CDR1 is LNHDA and CDR2 is SQIVND in the germline V gene (reference sequence). CDR3 length equals 15 residues. V was pared by 1 base and J by 3 bases, with 13 bases between. Here the CDR3 reads CASSIVSGSYYEQYF. The CDR3 DNA follows: TGTGCCAGTAGTATAGTGTCCGGGAGTTACTACGAGCAGTACTTC. Variable domain in full (rest from reference TRBV19 and TRBJ2-7): DGGITQSPKYLFRKEGQNVTLSCEQNLNHDAMYWYRQDPGQGLRLIYYSQIVNDFQKGDIAEGYSVSREKKESFPLTVTSAQKNPTAFYLCASSIVSGSYYEQYFGPGTRLTVT.

The table lists this clone with a count of one. The V and J genes are TRBV7-2 and TRBJ1-1, with D possibly TRBD1 on 6 matching bases. This CDR3 is 14 amino acids long. V lost 5 bases and J lost 6, with 16 bases in between. CDR1 and CDR2 (germline): SGHTA, FQGNSA. CDR3 region: CASSPRRGGSEAFF. CDR3 nucleotide sequence: TGTGCCAGCAGCCCCCGGAGGGGGGGGTCTGAAGCTTTCTTT.

The chain employs TRBV29-1 and TRBJ2-5, with TRBD1 matching over 7 bases. The CDR3 is 10 amino acids. From germline, CDR1 is SQVTM and CDR2 ANQGSEA. V was clipped by 7 bases and J by 14 bases; unmatched bases: 10. DNA for the CDR3: TGCAGCGGAACTTCCGGGACAGCATACTTC. Amino acids: CSGTSGTAYF.

The J gene is TRBJ2-3, the V gene TRBV5-1; 13 bases are a match to TRBD2. The germline gives CDR1 SGHRS, CDR2 YFSETQ. This CDR3 has 18 amino acids. The V and J ends lost 0 bases and 3 bases, in that order; junction bases with no gene match: 7. DNA for the CDR3: TGCGCCAGCAGCTTGGCCTTACTAGCGGGAGGGCTTACAGATACGCAGTATTTT. Protein: CASSLALLAGGLTDTQYF.

CDR3 nucleotide sequence: TGCGCCAGCAGCTTTCCCGGCTCCGGGGGCGAGCAGTACTTC. It is translated as CASSFPGSGGEQYF. The rearrangement joins TRBV5-1 to TRBJ2-7; TRBD2 is a possible D gene (6 bases). This CDR3 contains 14 residues. The ends were cut back, 2 bases at V and 6 bases at J, with 15 bases in the middle. Looked up from germline, CDR1 is SGHRS and CDR2 is YFSETQ.

This clone was found a few times. Written as DNA, the CDR3 is TGCGCCAGCAGCGCGGGACAGGGGTGGTACAATGAGCAGTTCTTC. Amino acid sequence: CASSAGQGWYNEQFF. The gene calls are TRBV5-1 and TRBJ2-1, with 10 bases lining up with TRBD1. The V and J ends lost 4 bases and 4 bases, in that order; junction bases with no gene match: 5. Germline CDR1 reads SGHRS; CDR2 reads YFSETQ. The CDR3 length is 15 residues.

The genes are TRBV9 and TRBJ2-3; 7 bases fit TRBD1. Germline V gene data show CDR1 as SGDLS and CDR2 as YYNGEE. V lost 0 bases to trimming and J lost 5 bases; unmatched junction nucleotides: 12. This CDR3 contains 17 residues. CDR3 amino acids: CASSVASTGHLQDTQYF. CDR3 DNA sequence: TGTGCCAGCAGCGTAGCTTCGACAGGGCACCTTCAAGATACGCAGTATTTT.

About this clone itself: This sample includes further DNA sequences coding for the same CDR3. The chain is built from TRBV29-1 and TRBJ2-4; a weak D match, TRBD1 (6 bases). From germline, CDR1 is SQVTM and CDR2 ANQGSEA. This CDR3 comprises 13 residues. The V end lost 6 bases, the J end lost 0 bases, and 9 bases lay between the germline ends. CDR3 coding DNA: TGCAGCGTCCAGGGGTTAGCCAAAAACATTCAGTACTTC. This sequence encodes CSVQGLAKNIQYF.

The V gene is TRBV9, the J gene TRBJ2-7, with 7 bases that match TRBD1. This CDR3 is 14 amino acids long. The V and J ends lost 5 bases and 1 base, in that order; junction bases with no gene match: 6. Germline-derived CDR1 and CDR2 are SGDLS and YYNGEE. CDR3 nucleotide sequence: TGTGCCAGCAGTGCGCAGGGGGATTCCTACGAGCAGTACTTC. This gives the protein CASSAQGDSYEQYF. The full variable domain, with the rest looked up from reference TRBV9 and TRBJ2-7, is DSGVTQTPKHLITATGQRVTLRCSPRSGDLSVYWYQQSLDQGLQFLIQYYNGEERAKGNILERFSAQQFPDLHSELNLSSLELGDSALYFCASSAQGDSYEQYFGPGTRLTVT.

The genes are TRBV4-1 and TRBJ1-5; D is uncertain. Trimming removed 1 base at V and 9 bases at J, with 13 bases between. CDR1 and CDR2 (germline): MGHRA, YSYEKL. This CDR3 contains 14 residues. The CDR3 sequence: CASSQVAFTGPQHF. The DNA of the CDR3 is TGCGCCAGCAGCCAAGTCGCCTTTACGGGGCCCCAGCATTTT.

A word on this clone: This sample includes further DNA sequences coding for the same CDR3. The chain joins TRBV9 to TRBJ2-1, with 9 positions matching TRBD2. The CDR3 runs 15 residues. Trimming cost V 5 bases and J 4 bases; bases outside gene matches: 7. Germline V gene lookup returns CDR1 SGDLS and CDR2 YYNGEE. The CDR3: CASSGSGSGYNEQFF. The DNA for the CDR3 is TGTGCCAGCAGTGGTAGCGGGAGTGGGTACAATGAGCAGTTCTTC. Supplemented by reference TRBV9 and TRBJ2-1, the full variable domain reads DSGVTQTPKHLITATGQRVTLRCSPRSGDLSVYWYQQSLDQGLQFLIQYYNGEERAKGNILERFSAQQFPDLHSELNLSSLELGDSALYFCASSGSGSGYNEQFFGPGTRLTVL.